The sequence of this T cell receptor (beta chain) was determined in a study of cytomegalovirus exposure and HLA in healthy donors. The study, taken as a whole, reports: DRB1 had the most TCR associations and HLA-C the fewest, a later analysis found, with rates varying by HLA locus. About 87% or about 30% of the time was how often most TCR beta V segments were productive, according to an earlier analysis. Excluded: some indistinguishable V segments such as TRBV6-2 and TRBV6-3.

About this clone: What it binds is not known.

Vbeta (60) and Jbeta (13) primers were used in the PCR. Assay used: immunoSEQ multiplex PCR; TCRdb lists only in-frame clones, some missing. The table lists over 150,000 clones, around 79% of them singletons. V lost 3 bases, J lost 10 bases, and 18 bases lay in between. The CDR3 extends over 14 amino acids. Germline V CDR1 and CDR2: SNHLY, FYNNEI. The chain links TRBV2 to TRBJ1-1, with TRBD1 as a possible D gene (6 bases). The sequencing sample was made of PBMCs. This TCR derives from a man in his late teens or twenties in good health and CMV-seronegative. CDR3: CASSEARGGAGAFF. CDR3 bases: TGTGCCAGCAGTGAGGCCCGCGGGGGGGCGGGAGCTTTCTTT.